The entry below gives a single T cell receptor (beta chain) sequence along with its context. Antigen unknown. Germline CDR1 is SGDLS and CDR2 is YYNGEE. The CDR3 runs to 16 residues. V shed 3 bases, J shed 8 bases, and the junction held 10 bases outside the gene matches. This sample was included in a study of CD8 T cells in Susac syndrome. Points from the study as a whole: The total CD8+ repertoires contained roughly 15 Susac-specific public clones, and the CD8+ TEMRA repertoires contained about 5.

Random hexamers were used to reverse transcribe the RNA input (roughly 0.5 to 1 ug). TCRdb analysed the immunoSEQ multiplex PCR reads with MiXCR anew, one entry per CDR3 protein. The table includes 95,000 to 150,000 distinct CDR3 sequences, around 94% detected once. Sequencing of TCR beta was performed on blood CD8+ and CD4+ T cells. Patients with Susac syndrome fulfilled recently defined diagnostic criteria for definite or probable disease. The TCR comes from a human donor with Susac syndrome. This chain connects TRBV9 to TRBJ2-3, with TRBD2 matching 12 bases. The source material was CD8+ T cells from PBMCs. CDR3: CASSERLAGASVTQYF. The CDR3 DNA reads TGTGCCAGCAGCGAGAGACTAGCGGGGGCCTCCGTTACGCAGTATTTT.